Below are 30 T cell receptor beta chains sequenced from a single sample in a study of blood T cell repertoires in COVID-19 (TCRdb year 2020). Library preparation was by the immunoSEQ multiplex PCR assay. TCRdb took this table from immuneACCESS and kept in-frame rearrangements with V and J called. Such tables lack part of the clones; where checked against another copy, unresolved V genes explain under half of the gap, and the rest is unexplained. This sample is represented by about 50,000 clones; about 87% of them were singletons. The ten most abundant clones make up approximately 11% of the sample. Sequenced material: peripheral blood. The receptors derive from a human donor with active COVID-19. The donor label of this sample is uncertain.

This clone has just a few counts. The chain has TRBV10-2 and TRBJ2-3; TRBD1 matches at 8 bases. The CDR3 has 14 amino acids. The V and J ends lost 7 bases and 5 bases, in that order; junction bases with no gene match: 8. Germline V gene lookup returns CDR1 WSHSY and CDR2 SAAADI. The CDR3 DNA is TGCGCCAGCAACTCCCAGGGGGCACAAGATACGCAGTATTTT. It codes for CASNSQGAQDTQYF.

This chain joins TRBV6-4 and TRBJ2-3, with TRBD2 matching over 10 bases. Germline CDR1 reads MRHNA; CDR2 reads SNTAGT. The V segment lost 3 bases and the J segment 1 base; nucleotides outside the gene matches: 7. The CDR3 spans 17 residues. In DNA, the CDR3 is TGTGCCAGCAGTGATAGCGGGGGGCCGTTCGGCACAGATACGCAGTATTTT. Translating gives CASSDSGGPFGTDTQYF.

J is TRBJ2-7 and V is TRBV6-6; D uncertain. V gave up 6 bases and J gave up 0 bases, with 12 bases separating them. CDR1 is MNHNY and CDR2 is SVGAGI in the germline V gene (reference sequence). CDR3 size: 14 residues. Here the CDR3 DNA reads TGTGCCAGCAGGCGTCAACAGAGCTCCTACGAGCAGTACTTC. It is translated as CASRRQQSSYEQYF.

J is TRBJ2-6 and V is TRBV6-6; 7 positions agree with TRBD2. V was clipped by 4 bases and J by 1 base; unmatched bases: 4. This CDR3 spans 16 amino acids. The germline V gene has CDR1 MNHNY and CDR2 SVGAGI (reference sequence). CDR3 sequence: CASSSGGGSGANVLTF. The CDR3 region has the DNA TGTGCCAGCAGTTCAGGCGGGGGATCTGGGGCCAACGTCCTGACTTTC.

The chain has TRBV9 and TRBJ1-1, with a weak D call TRBD1 (5 bases). Per germline, CDR1 SGDLS and CDR2 YYNGEE. V was cut by 4 bases and J by 4 bases, with 14 bases left in between. CDR3 length: 14 amino acids. CDR3 in DNA: TGTGCCAGCAGCTCATTCGATAGGGGCACTGAAGCTTTCTTT. Translating it yields CASSSFDRGTEAFF.

This chain connects TRBV18 to TRBJ1-6; no clear D. Trimming took off 2 bases at V and 6 bases at J, with 5 bases between the two ends. Looked up from germline, CDR1 is KGHSH and CDR2 is LQKENI. There are 13 residues in the CDR3. Here the CDR3 DNA reads TGTGCCAGCTCACCAGGTAGTAATTCACCCCTCCACTTT. Protein product: CASSPGSNSPLHF.

The chain links TRBV5-1 to TRBJ2-3; D possibly corresponds to TRBD2 (6 bases). This CDR3 has 14 residues. Germline lookup yields CDR1 SGHRS and CDR2 YFSETQ. With 0 bases removed from V and 2 bases from J, the gap between germline ends came to 7 bases. CDR3: CASSLGGTTDTQYF. As DNA, the CDR3 is TGCGCCAGCAGCTTGGGCGGGACCACAGATACGCAGTATTTT.

The V and J genes are TRBV19 and TRBJ1-3, with D unresolved. Germline V lookup: CDR1 LNHDA, CDR2 SQIVND (reference sequence). V shed 6 bases and J shed 0 bases, with 18 bases lying between them. CDR3 length: 17 residues. In DNA form, the CDR3 reads TGTGCCAGTAGCGAACCAGGCAGCCCCGTCTCTGGAAACACCATATATTTT. It encodes CASSEPGSPVSGNTIYF.

The chain recombines TRBV7-3 with TRBJ2-3, with 13 positions matching TRBD2. Germline loops: CDR1 SGHTA, CDR2 FQGTGA. The CDR3 sequence is 16 residues long. Trimming removed 5 bases from V and 2 bases from J; junction bases left unmatched: 4. This CDR3 reads CASSPGTSGVTDTQYF. The DNA of the CDR3 is TGTGCCAGCAGCCCCGGGACTAGCGGGGTCACAGATACGCAGTATTTT.

V is TRBV28 and J is TRBJ1-2, with 9 bases aligning to TRBD1. J was trimmed by 7 bases and V by 8 bases; bases with no gene match: 11. Germline assignment: CDR1 MDHEN and CDR2 SYDVKM. This CDR3 comprises 14 residues. The CDR3 reads CASAEQGAGRGYTF. In nucleotides, the CDR3 is TGTGCCAGCGCCGAACAGGGGGCGGGGCGTGGCTACACCTTC.

This clone was seen a few times. The chain has TRBV9 and TRBJ2-3; no clear D. The V gene's germline CDR1 is SGDLS and CDR2 YYNGEE. The germline V and J ends were trimmed by 0 bases and 3 bases, with 11 bases remaining between them. The CDR3 contains 15 residues. CDR3 DNA sequence: TGTGCCAGCAGCGTAGAATTGAGTGCGACAGATACGCAGTATTTT. This gives the protein CASSVELSATDTQYF. The complete variable domain, with remaining parts taken from reference TRBV9 and TRBJ2-3, reads DSGVTQTPKHLITATGQRVTLRCSPRSGDLSVYWYQQSLDQGLQFLIQYYNGEERAKGNILERFSAQQFPDLHSELNLSSLELGDSALYFCASSVELSATDTQYFGPGTRLTVL.

V usage is TRBV4-2 and J usage is TRBJ1-2; perhaps TRBD1 as D (6 bases). Looked up from germline, CDR1 is LGHNA and CDR2 is YNFKEQ. The CDR3 runs to 15 residues. With 0 bases removed from V and 4 bases from J, the gap between germline ends came to 12 bases. CDR3 residues: CASSQDRGPLYGYTF. The CDR3 coding sequence is TGTGCCAGCAGCCAAGACAGGGGACCTCTCTATGGCTACACCTTC.

This rearrangement joins TRBV6-2 or TRBV6-3 to TRBJ2-7, with a possible D match to TRBD1 (5 bases). The V gene lost 6 bases and the J gene lost 4 bases, with 25 bases spanning the gap. The CDR3 consists of 17 residues. From germline, CDR1 is MNHEY and CDR2 SVGEGT. CDR3 bases: TGTGCCAGCAGCCCTCTCGGTGGAGTACAAGGGGCTTACGAGCAGTACTTC. It codes for CASSPLGGVQGAYEQYF.

The rearrangement links TRBV5-5 to TRBJ2-7, with 7 bases that match TRBD1. Trimming took 4 bases from V and 2 from J; bases not matched to a gene: 3. From germline, CDR1 is SGHKS and CDR2 YYEKEE (reference sequence). The CDR3 is 13 amino acids. This chain's CDR3 is CASSPQGAYEQYF. The CDR3, as DNA: TGTGCCAGCAGCCCTCAGGGGGCCTACGAGCAGTACTTC.

The J gene is TRBJ2-5, the V gene TRBV2; the D gene is possibly TRBD1 (5 bases). Germline CDR1 reads SNHLY; CDR2 reads FYNNEI. Between the trimmed V and J ends, which lost 5 bases and 2 bases, there was a span of 12 bases. This CDR3 spans 14 amino acids. CDR3 bases: TGTGCCAGCAGTTCAACAGGATTTCAAGAGACCCAGTACTTC. Translating it yields CASSSTGFQETQYF.

The gene calls are TRBV27 and TRBJ2-2; maybe TRBD1 (6 bases). The CDR3 loop spans 15 amino acids. Germline V CDR1 and CDR2: MNHEY, SMNVEV (reference sequence). Trimming left V 4 bases short and J 5 bases short, with 14 bases between. The chain's CDR3 is CASSYTGTGTGELFF. In DNA, the CDR3 is TGTGCCAGCAGTTATACGGGAACAGGGACCGGGGAGCTGTTTTTT.

The chain joins TRBV19 to TRBJ2-1; TRBD2 agrees at 7 bases. Germline values: CDR1 LNHDA, CDR2 SQIVND (reference sequence). V was clipped by 6 bases and J by 4 bases; unmatched bases: 9. The CDR3 is 15 amino acids. DNA of the CDR3: TGTGCCAGTAGCCCCGGAGGCGGGGGTTACAATGAGCAGTTCTTC. Encoded protein: CASSPGGGGYNEQFF.

The rearrangement uses TRBV27 and TRBJ2-7, with 10 nucleotides matching TRBD2. Per germline, CDR1 MNHEY and CDR2 SMNVEV (reference sequence). J gave up 4 bases and V 5 bases, and 8 bases lay outside the gene matches. CDR3 size: 15 residues. In DNA form, the CDR3 reads TGTGCCAGCAGTCTTAGCGCTAGCGGGAGATACGAGCAGTACTTC. Protein sequence: CASSLSASGRYEQYF.

This clone occurred a few times. The J gene is TRBJ2-3, the V gene TRBV19; D may be TRBD1 (6 bases). This CDR3 contains 15 residues. CDR1 and CDR2 from the germline V gene are LNHDA and SQIVND (reference sequence). Trimming removed 5 bases at V and 0 bases at J, with 12 bases between. CDR3 DNA sequence: TGTGCCAGTAGTCCTCGGGACACTAGCACAGATACGCAGTATTTT. It specifies CASSPRDTSTDTQYF.

The chain employs TRBV19 and TRBJ1-6; 10 bases agree with TRBD1. V dropped 8 bases and J dropped 9; count of bases not matched to a gene: 7. The CDR3 extends over 14 amino acids. Germline V lookup: CDR1 LNHDA, CDR2 SQIVND (reference sequence). CDR3 bases: TGTGCCAGTCAAAGACAGGGGGCAGGTTCACCCCTCCACTTT. Translating it yields CASQRQGAGSPLHF.

CDR3 nucleotide sequence: TGCAGCGTGACAGGGGGTAAAGAGACCCAGTACTTC. Translating gives CSVTGGKETQYF. V and J are TRBV29-1 and TRBJ2-5; 9 bases match TRBD1. CDR3 length: 12 residues. The germline CDR1 and CDR2 sequences are SQVTM and ANQGSEA. Unmatched junction bases numbered 2, after V lost 6 bases and J lost 3 bases.

This chain joins TRBV7-3 and TRBJ2-2; 7 bases map to TRBD2. The CDR3 consists of 15 residues. The germline V gene has CDR1 SGHTA and CDR2 FQGTGA. V shed 5 bases and J 4 bases; nucleotides not matched to a gene: 7. Here the CDR3 DNA reads TGTGCCAGCAGCACTGGGGGAGGGGCCACCGGGGAGCTGTTTTTT. Protein sequence: CASSTGGGATGELFF. Using reference TRBV7-3 and TRBJ2-2 for the parts outside the CDR3, the full variable domain is GAGVSQTPSNKVTEKGKYVELRCDPISGHTALYWYRQSLGQGPEFLIYFQGTGAADDSGLPNDRFFAVRPEGSVSTLKIQRTERGDSAVYLCASSTGGGATGELFFGEGSRLTVL.

This sequence joins TRBV5-1 and TRBJ2-5; possibly TRBD1 for D (5 bases). Trimming left V 2 bases short and J 5 bases short, with 10 bases between. CDR1 and CDR2 from the germline V gene are SGHRS and YFSETQ. There are 13 residues in the CDR3. CDR3 sequence: CASSLQAPETQYF. The CDR3 bases are TGCGCCAGCAGCTTACAGGCTCCGGAGACCCAGTACTTC.

The chain uses TRBV7-6 and TRBJ1-1, with D hard to call. Germline V CDR1 and CDR2: SGHVS, FNYEAQ. Between the trimmed V and J ends, which lost 5 bases and 3 bases, there was a span of 16 bases. This CDR3 contains 15 residues. The CDR3 is CASSNRRGVDTEAFF. CDR3 nucleotides: TGTGCCAGCAGCAACCGACGAGGTGTTGACACTGAAGCTTTCTTT.

This chain links TRBV28 with TRBJ2-7, with a possible D match to TRBD1 (6 bases). This CDR3 region has 13 residues. The germline gives CDR1 MDHEN, CDR2 SYDVKM. Trimming stripped 6 bases from V and 3 bases from J, with 12 bases between. The DNA of the CDR3 is TGTGCCAGCAGCGCAGGGGTAGGCTACGAGCAGTACTTC. Translation gives CASSAGVGYEQYF.

This clone was picked up one time. This sequence joins TRBV5-1 and TRBJ2-7; 9 bases match TRBD2. This CDR3 has 14 amino acids. The J segment lost 0 bases and the V segment lost 4 bases, leaving 2 bases of the junction unmatched. The germline V gene encodes CDR1 SGHRS and CDR2 YFSETQ. The CDR3: CASSELAGSYEQYF. The DNA of the CDR3 is TGCGCCAGCAGCGAACTAGCGGGCTCCTACGAGCAGTACTTC. The full variable domain, with the rest looked up from reference TRBV5-1 and TRBJ2-7, is KAGVTQTPRYLIKTRGQQVTLSCSPISGHRSVSWYQQTPGQGLQFLFEYFSETQRNKGNFPGRFSGRQFSNSRSEMNVSTLELGDSALYLCASSELAGSYEQYFGPGTRLTVT.

The chain uses TRBV18 and TRBJ1-1, with 7 nucleotides matching TRBD1. V trimming: 5 bases; J trimming: 1 base; junction bases outside the gene matches: 7. CDR1 KGHSH and CDR2 LQKENI come from the germline V gene. The CDR3 has 15 residues. CDR3 residues: CASSAMGTANTEAFF. The CDR3 DNA reads as TGTGCCAGCTCAGCCATGGGGACAGCGAACACTGAAGCTTTCTTT.

The J gene is TRBJ2-3, the V gene TRBV11-3, with D hard to call. This CDR3 region has 16 residues. V lost 1 base and J lost 0, with 11 bases in between. CDR1 SGHNT and CDR2 YENEEA come from the germline V gene. CDR3 sequence (DNA): TGTGCCAGCAGCTTAGTCGGCGGTTATAGCACAGATACGCAGTATTTT. Its protein is CASSLVGGYSTDTQYF. Full variable domain (outside the CDR3, taken from reference TRBV11-3 and TRBJ2-3): EAGVVQSPRYKIIEKKQPVAFWCNPISGHNTLYWYLQNLGQGPELLIRYENEEAVDDSQLPKDRFSAERLKGVDSTLKIQPAELGDSAVYLCASSLVGGYSTDTQYFGPGTRLTVL.

The chain carries TRBV18 and TRBJ1-6; D gene uncertain. The CDR3 has 15 residues. The V and J ends lost 3 bases and 13 bases respectively, with 19 bases between them. Germline V lookup: CDR1 KGHSH, CDR2 LQKENI. As DNA, the CDR3 is TGTGCCAGCTCACCGGAATTGGCGGTTTTTAGTCCCCTCCACTTT. Amino acids: CASSPELAVFSPLHF.

The CDR3 region has the DNA TGTGCCAGCAGCTTAACCGGGACAGGGGGCGATGGCTACACCTTC. Its protein product is CASSLTGTGGDGYTF. V gene TRBV5-4 combines with J gene TRBJ1-2, with TRBD1 matching over 12 bases. The CDR3 sequence is 15 residues long. CDR1 and CDR2 (germline): SGHNT, YYREEE (reference sequence). V lost 2 bases to trimming and J lost 6 bases; unmatched junction nucleotides: 5.